This is a list of T cell receptor beta chains from one sample in a study of cytomegalovirus exposure and HLA in healthy donors. Libraries were prepared by immunoSEQ multiplex PCR; TCRdb keeps only in-frame clonotypes and omits some of them. The sample yields approximately 150,000 clones, roughly 82% seen once. The specimen was PBMCs. Receptors originate from a man in his forties or fifties in good health and CMV-seropositive. CDR3s include the opening cysteine and the closing phenylalanine or tryptophan. A D gene is named only where the DNA matches it firmly. The size entry is marked missing in some rows and otherwise reads once, few, many or a size class.

J	size	D	V	CDR3	DNA
TRBJ1-1	once	TRBD1	TRBV7-9	CASSSDRGSNTEAFF	TGTGCCAGCAGCTCGGACAGGGGGTCGAACACTGAAGCTTTCTTT
TRBJ2-7	NA	TRBD2	TRBV7-7	CASSELAGGSYEQYF	TGTGCTAGCAGCGAACTAGCGGGAGGCTCCTACGAGCAGTACTTC
TRBJ1-1	NA	NA	TRBV11-2	CASSLVLRDTEAFF	TGTGCCAGCAGCTTAGTTCTCAGGGACACTGAAGCTTTCTTT
TRBJ1-2	NA	NA	TRBV30	CAWSVLSPGGYTF	TGTGCCTGGAGTGTACTGTCACCCGGTGGCTACACCTTC
TRBJ1-5	NA	NA	TRBV28	CASSFLRGQPQHF	TGTGCCAGCAGTTTTCTCCGCGGTCAGCCCCAGCATTTT
TRBJ2-3	few	NA	TRBV27	CASSRTPGLITDTQYF	TGTGCCAGCAGTCGTACGCCGGGACTCATCACAGATACGCAGTATTTT
TRBJ2-1	NA	NA	TRBV7-3	CASSSTQGNNEQFF	TGTGCCAGCAGCAGTACTCAGGGGAACAATGAGCAGTTCTTC
TRBJ1-2	once	TRBD1	TRBV7-9	CASSLGGDSNYGYTF	TGTGCCAGCAGCTTAGGGGGGGACAGCAACTATGGCTACACCTTC
TRBJ2-7	NA	TRBD2	TRBV4-3	CASSQWRLAGVEQYF	TGCGCCAGCAGCCAATGGAGACTAGCGGGAGTGGAGCAGTACTTC
TRBJ1-1	NA	TRBD1	TRBV30	CAWSQDRGTEAFF	TGTGCCTGGAGCCAGGACAGGGGCACTGAAGCTTTCTTT
TRBJ2-1	NA	NA	TRBV5-1	CASSFAYGQSSYNEQFF	TGCGCCAGCAGCTTCGCCTACGGACAAAGCTCCTACAATGAGCAGTTCTTC
TRBJ1-3	few	NA	TRBV7-2	CASSLEHAGNTIYF	TGTGCCAGCAGCTTAGAACACGCTGGAAACACCATATATTTT
TRBJ2-1	NA	TRBD2	TRBV15	CATSSTGTSRWDEQFF	TGTGCCACCAGCAGTACCGGGACTAGCAGGTGGGATGAGCAGTTCTTC
TRBJ1-6	once	NA	TRBV5-6	CASSFGGTLRSPLHF	TGTGCCAGCAGCTTTGGAGGGACGCTCCGGTCACCCCTCCACTTT
TRBJ1-2	once	TRBD1	TRBV2	CASRGGERANNYGYTF	TGTGCCAGCCGAGGGGGCGAAAGGGCGAATAACTATGGCTACACCTTC
TRBJ2-5	NA	TRBD2	TRBV9	CASTGTSGEETQYF	TGTGCCAGCACCGGGACTAGCGGAGAAGAGACCCAGTACTTC
TRBJ1-2	once	NA	TRBV7-9	CASSLGDFNYGYTF	TGTGCCAGCAGCTTGGGAGACTTTAACTATGGCTACACCTTC
TRBJ2-7	NA	NA	TRBV29-1	CSVVAPGNRRTEQYF	TGCAGCGTTGTCGCGCCCGGGAACCGGCGGACCGAGCAGTACTTC
TRBJ2-2	NA	NA	TRBV7-2	CASNGRANTGELFF	TGTGCCAGCAATGGGCGGGCCAACACCGGGGAGCTGTTTTTT
TRBJ2-1	once	TRBD1	TRBV6-1	CASSGVWTGGGEQFF	TGTGCCAGCAGTGGGGTTTGGACAGGGGGGGGTGAGCAGTTCTTC
TRBJ1-6	NA	NA	TRBV7-9	CASSLGGQDSPLHF	TGTGCCAGCAGCTTAGGGGGGCAGGATTCACCCCTCCACTTT
TRBJ1-4	NA	NA	TRBV11-2	CASSLVRRENEKLFF	TGTGCCAGCAGCTTAGTCAGGAGGGAAAATGAAAAACTGTTTTTT
TRBJ1-4	few	NA	TRBV6-5	CAIRSDEKLFF	TGTGCCATCAGATCGGATGAAAAACTGTTTTTT
TRBJ2-3	NA	NA	TRBV4-3	CASSVQKSGTQYF	TGCGCCAGCAGCGTCCAGAAAAGTGGTACGCAGTATTTT